A single sample is the source of the 14 T cell receptor beta chains below, sequenced in a study of cytomegalovirus exposure and HLA in healthy donors. 60 Vbeta and 13 Jbeta primers were used in PCR. The data were produced by immunoSEQ multiplex PCR, yet TCRdb's version contains in-frame clones alone and is incomplete. The sample holds 100,000 or so clones; 60% to 75% are singletons and the top ten take roughly 2%. Sequencing used PBMCs. The receptors were sampled from a woman between 40 and 50 years old in good health and CMV-seronegative.

The chain couples TRBV7-9 to TRBJ2-3, with D perhaps matching TRBD2 (5 bases). This CDR3 is 14 amino acids long. The ends were cut back, 5 bases at V and 0 bases at J, with 9 bases in the middle. CDR1 and CDR2 (germline): SEHNR, FQNEAQ (reference sequence). CDR3 in amino acids: CASSGSGSTDTQYF. In DNA form, the CDR3 reads TGTGCCAGCAGCGGAAGCGGTAGCACAGATACGCAGTATTTT. Full variable domain (remainder filled in from reference TRBV7-9 and TRBJ2-3): DTGVSQNPRHKITKRGQNVTFRCDPISEHNRLYWYRQTLGQGPEFLTYFQNEAQLEKSRLLSDRFSAERPKGSFSTLEIQRTEQGDSAMYLCASSGSGSTDTQYFGPGTRLTVL.

This clone was found a few times. This sequence joins TRBV6-4 and TRBJ2-2, with TRBD1 matching over 7 bases. Germline-derived CDR1 and CDR2 are MRHNA and SNTAGT. Trimming at V came to 2 bases and at J to 6 bases, leaving 3 bases not matched to a gene. The CDR3 has 14 residues. The CDR3 sequence: CASSDETGSGELFF. The CDR3 DNA follows: TGTGCCAGCAGTGACGAGACAGGGTCCGGGGAGCTGTTTTTT.

This clone was recorded a few times. Written as DNA, the CDR3 is TGTGCCAGCAGTGAAGGGACTAGCGGGAGTTATGAGCAGTTCTTC. Protein: CASSEGTSGSYEQFF. V and J are TRBV6-1 and TRBJ2-1; 13 positions agree with TRBD2. Germline V gives CDR1 MNHNS, CDR2 SASEGT. J lost 8 bases, V lost 1 base, and 2 bases had no gene match. The CDR3 is 15 residues long.

The V and J genes are TRBV28 and TRBJ2-5; 7 nucleotides align to TRBD2. Germline V gene data show CDR1 as MDHEN and CDR2 as SYDVKM. Germline trimming cut 6 bases from V and 5 bases from J; bases unmatched to any gene: 12. The CDR3 is made up of 15 amino acids. CDR3 DNA sequence: TGTGCCAGCAGCCCGGGGACTACTTTAGGGGAGACCCAGTACTTC. This gives the protein CASSPGTTLGETQYF.

This clone was detected once. The chain carries TRBV5-5 and TRBJ1-4; D is unclear. V gave up 0 bases and J gave up 7 bases, with 7 bases separating them. Germline loops: CDR1 SGHKS, CDR2 YYEKEE (reference sequence). The CDR3 contains 13 residues. CDR3 DNA sequence: TGTGCCAGCAGCTTGGGGGCAGTTGAAAAACTGTTTTTT. Translated: CASSLGAVEKLFF.

The chain employs TRBV5-1 and TRBJ2-7; D is possibly TRBD2 (5 bases). V shed 4 bases and J shed 5 bases, with 13 bases lying between them. Germline V gives CDR1 SGHRS, CDR2 YFSETQ. The CDR3 runs to 13 residues. Written as DNA, the CDR3 is TGCGCCAGCAGCCGCCAACCGGGGAACGAGCAGTACTTC. Amino acid sequence: CASSRQPGNEQYF.

This clone was picked up a small number of times. The chain joins TRBV30 to TRBJ2-7; 10 nucleotides line up with TRBD2. Losses at the gene ends were 3 bases for V and 7 bases for J; bases not matched to a gene: 6. The length of the CDR3 is 13 residues. Germline values: CDR1 GTSNPN, CDR2 SVGIG (reference sequence). CDR3 bases: TGTGCCTGGAGCGCTAGCGGGAGAAGTGAGCAGTACTTC. Translation: CAWSASGRSEQYF. Full variable domain (missing parts from reference TRBV30 and TRBJ2-7): SQTIHQWPATLVQPVGSPLSLECTVEGTSNPNLYWYRQAAGRGLQLLFYSVGIGQISSEVPQNLSASRPQDRQFILSSKKLLLSDSGFYLCAWSASGRSEQYFGPGTRLTVT.

The chain links TRBV7-6 to TRBJ2-1; 7 bases are a match to TRBD1. The CDR3 runs 19 residues. Germline V gives CDR1 SGHVS, CDR2 FNYEAQ. V shed 5 bases, J shed 0 bases, and the junction held 16 bases outside the gene matches. CDR3 in amino acids: CASSAVGDSPTSSYNEQFF. CDR3 nucleotides: TGTGCCAGCAGCGCCGTGGGGGACAGCCCAACGAGCTCCTACAATGAGCAGTTCTTC.

This clone was observed a single time. A read error may account for a junction end that differs from germline. The sample holds other DNA sequences that translate to the same CDR3. The chain couples TRBV19 to TRBJ2-1; D is perhaps TRBD2 (6 bases). Germline lookup yields CDR1 LNHDA and CDR2 SQIVND (reference sequence). The CDR3 consists of 15 residues. CDR3 coding DNA: TGCGCCAGTAGTATAGGTCCGGGGGTCTACAATGAGCAGTTCTTC. Its translation is CASSIGPGVYNEQFF.

J is TRBJ2-1 and V is TRBV23-1; D remains unclear. TRBV23-1 is an ORF; its function is uncertain. V gave up 6 bases and J gave up 4 bases, with 16 bases separating them. The CDR3 runs 15 residues. The chain's CDR3 is CASRNYNHYYNEQFF. CDR3 in DNA: TGCGCCAGCAGAAACTACAATCACTATTACAATGAGCAGTTCTTC.

This clone was seen a few times. The V gene is TRBV25-1, the J gene TRBJ2-1, with 7 bases matching TRBD1. V shed 2 bases, J shed 7 bases, and the junction held 5 bases outside the gene matches. CDR1 and CDR2 (germline): MGHDK, SYGVNS. The CDR3 has 14 amino acids. CDR3 nucleotides: TGTGCCAGCAGTGAACTCGGGACAGCAAATGAGCAGTTCTTC. It specifies CASSELGTANEQFF.

The V and J genes are TRBV9 and TRBJ2-2, with 9 bases aligning to TRBD1. The V segment lost 3 bases and the J segment 5 bases; nucleotides outside the gene matches: 2. The CDR3 sequence is 14 residues long. From germline, CDR1 is SGDLS and CDR2 YYNGEE. The CDR3 DNA sequence: TGTGCCAGCAGCGGGACAGGGGTGACCGGGGAGCTGTTTTTT. Amino acid sequence: CASSGTGVTGELFF.

The chain has TRBV7-9 and TRBJ2-7, with a weak D call TRBD1 (5 bases). V was cut by 2 bases and J by 4 bases, with 15 bases left in between. Germline assignment: CDR1 SEHNR and CDR2 FQNEAQ (reference sequence). This CDR3 is built from 15 residues. The CDR3 here is CASSLSGFRVYEQYF. CDR3 nucleotide sequence: TGTGCCAGCAGCTTAAGTGGTTTCAGGGTTTACGAGCAGTACTTC.

The chain uses TRBV7-3 and TRBJ1-1, with D tentatively TRBD1 (6 bases). The CDR3 contains 13 residues. Germline assignment: CDR1 SGHTA and CDR2 FQGTGA. The V end lost 6 bases, the J end lost 3 bases, and 11 bases lay between the germline ends. CDR3: CASRQNRDTEAFF. DNA of the CDR3: TGTGCCAGCAGGCAAAACAGGGACACTGAAGCTTTCTTT.